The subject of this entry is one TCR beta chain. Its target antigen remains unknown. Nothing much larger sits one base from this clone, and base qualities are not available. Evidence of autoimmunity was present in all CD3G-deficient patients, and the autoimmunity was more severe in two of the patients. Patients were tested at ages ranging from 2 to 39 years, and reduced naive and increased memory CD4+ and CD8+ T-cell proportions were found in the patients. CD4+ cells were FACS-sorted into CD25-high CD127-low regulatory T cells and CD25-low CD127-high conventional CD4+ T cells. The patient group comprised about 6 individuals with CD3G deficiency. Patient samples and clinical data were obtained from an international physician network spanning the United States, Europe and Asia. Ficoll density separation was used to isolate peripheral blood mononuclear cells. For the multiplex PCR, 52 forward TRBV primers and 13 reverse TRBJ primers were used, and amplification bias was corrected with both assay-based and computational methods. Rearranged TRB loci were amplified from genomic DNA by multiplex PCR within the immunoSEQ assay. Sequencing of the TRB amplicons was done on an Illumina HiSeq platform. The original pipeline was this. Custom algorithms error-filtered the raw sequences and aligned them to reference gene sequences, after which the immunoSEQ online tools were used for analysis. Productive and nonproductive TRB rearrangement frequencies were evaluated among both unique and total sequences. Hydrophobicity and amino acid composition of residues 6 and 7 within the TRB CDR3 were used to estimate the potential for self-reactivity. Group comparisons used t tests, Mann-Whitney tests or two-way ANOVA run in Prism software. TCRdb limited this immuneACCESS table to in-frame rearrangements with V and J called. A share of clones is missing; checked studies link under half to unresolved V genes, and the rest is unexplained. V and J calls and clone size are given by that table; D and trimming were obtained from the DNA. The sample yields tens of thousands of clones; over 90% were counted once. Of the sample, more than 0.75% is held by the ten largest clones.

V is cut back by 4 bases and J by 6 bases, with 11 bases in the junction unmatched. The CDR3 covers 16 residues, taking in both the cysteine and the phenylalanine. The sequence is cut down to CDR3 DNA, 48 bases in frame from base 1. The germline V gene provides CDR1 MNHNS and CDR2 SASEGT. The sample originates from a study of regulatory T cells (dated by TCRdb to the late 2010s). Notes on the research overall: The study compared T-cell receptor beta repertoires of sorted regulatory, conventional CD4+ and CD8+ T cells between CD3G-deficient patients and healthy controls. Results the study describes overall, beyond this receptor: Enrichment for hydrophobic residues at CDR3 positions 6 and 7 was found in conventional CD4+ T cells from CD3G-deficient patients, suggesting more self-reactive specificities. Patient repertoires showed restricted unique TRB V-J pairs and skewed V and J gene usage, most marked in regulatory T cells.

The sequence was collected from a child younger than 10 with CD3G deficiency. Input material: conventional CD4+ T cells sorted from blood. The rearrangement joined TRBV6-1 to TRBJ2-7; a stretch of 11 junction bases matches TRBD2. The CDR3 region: CASSAALGLAGGEQYF. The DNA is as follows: TGTGCCAGCAGTGCCGCCCTGGGGCTAGCGGGAGGCGAGCAGTACTTC.